One and the same sample provided the 10 T cell receptor beta chains below, sequenced in a study of technical replicates of blood from a few donors. Measured with immunoSEQ multiplex PCR; TCRdb has only the in-frame clones, and not every one. This sample has about 100,000 clones, with 96% found just once. Material: T cells isolated from PBMCs. All receptors derive from a human donor in good health.

The genes are TRBV6-5 and TRBJ2-7, with TRBD1 matching 10 bases. Germline-derived CDR1 and CDR2 are MNHEY and SVGAGI. The CDR3 is 14 residues long. V dropped 3 bases and J dropped 5; count of bases not matched to a gene: 4. For the CDR3, the DNA is TGTGCCAGCAGTTATCAGGGACAGGGGAACGAGCAGTACTTC. This translates into CASSYQGQGNEQYF.

This clone was seen once. The genes are TRBV7-2 and TRBJ2-1; a possible D gene is TRBD1 (5 bases). The CDR3 is 13 residues long. The V end was cut by 3 bases, the J end by 6 bases, with 9 bases between. CDR1 is SGHTA, CDR2 FQGNSA, per germline. This CDR3 reads CASSFTGSNEQFF. Written as DNA, the CDR3 is TGTGCCAGCAGCTTTACAGGTAGCAATGAGCAGTTCTTC.

This clone has more than one count but fewer than ten. This chain links TRBV27 with TRBJ2-7, with 10 bases fitting TRBD2. Trimming cost V 3 bases and J 3 bases; bases outside gene matches: 8. CDR1 is MNHEY, CDR2 SMNVEV, per germline (reference sequence). This CDR3 region has 16 residues. DNA of the CDR3: TGTGCCAGCAGTTTTGAGGTAGCGGGAGGTCTCTACGAGCAGTACTTC. Translated, it gives CASSFEVAGGLYEQYF.

The rearrangement links TRBV6-5 to TRBJ1-1; TRBD1 matches at 7 bases. V gave up 4 bases and J gave up 1 base; unmatched junction bases: 9. CDR3 length: 16 residues. Germline CDR1 is MNHEY and CDR2 is SVGAGI. The CDR3 region is CASSSRRGQGNTEAFF. In nucleotides, the CDR3 is TGTGCCAGCAGTTCCCGGAGGGGGCAAGGGAACACTGAAGCTTTCTTT.

V is TRBV11-2 and J is TRBJ2-7; D may be TRBD2 (5 bases). Germline CDR1 is SGHAT and CDR2 is FQNNGV. Trimming left V 5 bases short and J 2 bases short, with 7 bases between. The CDR3 loop spans 12 amino acids. CDR3 DNA sequence: TGTGCCAGCAGCGGACTCCCCTACGAGCAGTACTTC. This sequence encodes CASSGLPYEQYF.

This clone came up once. V usage is TRBV5-6 and J usage is TRBJ2-3; 8 nucleotides align to TRBD2. The CDR3 has 16 amino acids. J gave up 0 bases and V 2 bases, and 5 bases lay outside the gene matches. Germline lookup yields CDR1 SGHDT and CDR2 YYEEEE. CDR3 residues: CASSFIAGSSTDTQYF. For the CDR3, the DNA is TGTGCCAGCAGCTTTATAGCGGGATCAAGCACAGATACGCAGTATTTT.

The chain uses TRBV6-5 and TRBJ1-1; a weak D match, TRBD1 (6 bases). The CDR3 is 16 residues long. Trimming removed 0 bases from V and 1 base from J, with 12 bases in between. Germline V gene lookup returns CDR1 MNHEY and CDR2 SVGAGI. CDR3 protein: CASSYSEAGENTEAFF. The CDR3 DNA is TGTGCCAGCAGTTACTCTGAGGCAGGGGAGAACACTGAAGCTTTCTTT.

The rearrangement joins TRBV5-1 to TRBJ2-3, with no clear D. The CDR3 sequence is 15 residues long. Trimming cost V 0 bases and J 0 bases, with 8 bases left between them. CDR1 and CDR2 (germline): SGHRS, YFSETQ. CDR3 sequence reads: CASSLVATSTDTQYF. CDR3 DNA sequence: TGCGCCAGCAGCTTGGTCGCGACTAGCACAGATACGCAGTATTTT.

The chain joins TRBV6-1 to TRBJ2-1; D is unclear. The CDR3 sequence is 14 residues long. Germline V gene sequence: CDR1 MNHNS, CDR2 SASEGT. Trimming took off 5 bases at V and 3 bases at J, with 11 bases between the two ends. Here the CDR3 DNA reads TGTGCCAGCAGTACCGACATCTTCTACAATGAGCAGTTCTTC. Its translation is CASSTDIFYNEQFF.

The J gene is TRBJ2-7, the V gene TRBV7-9; D is unclear. CDR3 length: 11 residues. V was clipped by 4 bases and J by 5 bases, with 6 bases between them. Germline V CDR1 and CDR2: SEHNR, FQNEAQ (reference sequence). For the CDR3, the DNA is TGTGCCAGCAGCTCCTTCCACGAGCAGTACTTC. This codes for CASSSFHEQYF.